Below, one T cell receptor (beta chain) is given with its context. This receptor's antigen is unknown. These data are taken from a study of monozygotic twins with inflammatory bowel disease (dated by TCRdb to between 2018 and 2021). Context from the whole study: The complete study included 28 monozygotic twin pairs: 19 IBD-discordant Danish pairs and nine German pairs, of which four were IBD-concordant and five were IBD-discordant. Disease-associated traits were sought mainly through comparisons between IBD patients and their genetically identical healthy co-twins within discordant pairs. Each individual had, on average, about 151 000 unique TCRalpha sequences and 181 000 unique TCRbeta sequences available for analysis. Beyond this particular receptor, the publication reports: Repertoire similarity did not differ between concordant and discordant twins, possibly due to limited statistical power. IBD patients had lower TCRbeta repertoire diversity, measured by the inverse Simpson index, than their healthy co-twins. Compared with healthy twins, IBD patients had fewer clonotypes in common with other individuals, a difference most pronounced in patients showing signs of disease activity. The results gave no support for a single strong signal or clonotype linked to IBD. The analysis was unable to tell apart different T cell subtypes. Because patients received different immunosuppressive treatments, the repertoires may have picked up extra background noise and variability between individuals.

Library creation used 5' RACE. The input for every TCR library was around 3.5 ug of total RNA. For each sample, cDNA synthesis was carried out in eight separate reactions using SMARTScribe reverse transcriptase. During cDNA synthesis, template switching was used to introduce unique molecular identifiers that contained a 6-nucleotide sample barcode. Amplification of TCRalpha and TCRbeta cDNA involved two nested PCRs of 16 and 9 cycles, and each PCR was followed by bead purification. Before amplification, cDNA was treated with uracil DNA-glycosylase and purified using the QIAquick PCR purification kit. The second PCR added Illumina TruSeq-compatible adapters along with sample-specific barcodes. Library quality and concentration were checked on TapeStation and Qubit, and libraries were pooled at around 4.7 ng each. Sequencing of the pooled libraries was done on an Illumina HiSeq2500 single-index Rapid Run using custom sequencing primers and 2 x 100 bp reads. In the original analysis: PCR and sequencing errors were corrected by UMI-based consensus assembly using MiGEC version 1.2.6. MiXCR version 2.1.1 handled V(D)J alignment, clonotype assembly and CDR3 extraction. Gene usage, clonotype sharing and MAIT/NKT TCR abundance were normalised by analysing the top 1000, 10 000 and 20 000 clonotypes per sample. Diversity was computed as the inverse Simpson index with the vegan R package after downsampling to 27 000 UMIs. Paired Mann-Whitney U tests were applied to discordant twin pairs, and Benjamini-Hochberg correction was used for multiple testing. The reads went through TCRdb reprocessing, and each CDR3 protein sequence gets one entry with no DNA. The V and J calls shown here were made by TCRdb, not taken from the authors' results. The table for this sample records approximately 110,000 distinct CDR3 sequences. 9.5% to 15% of the sample rests with the top ten.

From each donor, a roughly 2.7 ml peripheral blood sample was collected into PAXgene tubes and kept at -80 degrees C. Without any T cell sorting, total RNA was extracted from whole blood using the PAXgene blood miRNA kit on an automated QIAcube. Peripheral blood from monozygotic twin pairs concordant or discordant for inflammatory bowel disease was subjected to deep TCRalpha and TCRbeta repertoire profiling with unique molecular barcoding. For every twin pair, smoking habits were documented, and each individual was categorised as a current, former or never smoker. The CDR3 spans 14 residues, from the cysteine through the phenylalanine. DNA for this receptor is not on file. Based on the germline V gene (reference sequence), the CDR1 and CDR2 sequences are DFQATT and SNEGSKA.

The TCR comes from a human donor with ulcerative colitis or Crohn's disease, or a healthy co-twin of an affected twin (not recorded which). The sequencing sample was made of blood. Recombination joined TRBV20-1 with TRBJ1-2; the TRBD1 assignment by TCRdb is unverifiable without DNA. The CDR3 reads CSAHISAGGVGYTF.